What follows are 13 T cell receptor beta chains derived from one specimen sequenced in a study of blood T cells in healthy people across ages. Primed by a sample-barcoded 5' primer and a J-beta primer mix, a second PCR proceeded for 7 to 11 cycles. TCRdb reanalysed the 5' RACE reads using MiXCR and keeps one entry per CDR3 protein. The table shows approximately 800,000 distinct CDR3 sequences, with about 34% occurring only once. Sequenced sample: blood. These receptors were obtained from a man in his late teens or twenties in good health.

The chain joins TRBV20-1 to TRBJ2-1; TRBD1 matches 7 bases. The J call is uncertain, as TRBJ2-7 better fits the DNA end. The germline V gene encodes CDR1 DFQATT and CDR2 SNEGSKA (reference sequence). This CDR3 spans 14 amino acids. The DNA of the CDR3 is TGCAGTGCACAGGGACAGTACTTCTACAATGAGCAGTACTTC. This sequence encodes CSAQGQYFYNEQYF.

This clonotype occurred a few times. The CDR3 nucleotides read TGTGCCAGCTCACCAGGCCAGGAACAGCCCCAGCATTTT. It translates to CASSPGQEQPQHF. The gene calls are TRBV18 and TRBJ1-5, with no clear D. Deletions cut 2 bases from V and 7 bases from J, with 9 bases between. Germline assignment: CDR1 KGHSH and CDR2 LQKENI. CDR3 length: 13 amino acids.

V gene TRBV6-6 combines with J gene TRBJ1-2; TRBD1 is a possible D gene (6 bases). The CDR3 totals 14 residues. From germline, CDR1 is MNHNY and CDR2 SVGAGI (reference sequence). V gave up 8 bases and J gave up 6 bases, with 19 bases separating them. The CDR3 loop is CASLDSYRPHGYTF. The CDR3 DNA follows: TGTGCCAGCCTGGACAGCTACCGACCTCATGGCTACACCTTC.

The chain employs TRBV29-1 and TRBJ1-2; TRBD1 agrees at 8 bases. Germline V gene lookup returns CDR1 SQVTM and CDR2 ANQGSEA. V lost 6 bases and J lost 4; bases outside the gene matches: 10. This CDR3 spans 14 amino acids. The CDR3 loop reads CSVETQGAGYGYTF. As DNA, the CDR3 is TGCAGCGTGGAAACGCAGGGGGCGGGCTATGGCTACACCTTC.

At least ten counts were recorded for this clonotype. The V call is TRBV7-2, the J call TRBJ2-5; D unresolved. The CDR3 covers 11 residues. The germline V gene encodes CDR1 SGHTA and CDR2 FQGNSA. V dropped 4 bases and J dropped 5 bases, with 5 bases sitting between them. The chain's CDR3 is CASSSYETQYF. CDR3 in DNA: TGTGCCAGCAGCTCCTACGAGACCCAGTACTTC.

The V gene is TRBV7-2, the J gene TRBJ1-2; D gene uncertain. CDR1 and CDR2 from the germline V gene are SGHTA and FQGNSA. V lost 2 bases, J lost 6 bases, and 10 bases lay in between. This CDR3 has 13 amino acids. CDR3 amino acids: CASSLLPEDGYTF. In nucleotides, the CDR3 is TGTGCCAGCAGCTTACTACCGGAGGATGGCTACACCTTC.

The rearrangement links TRBV9 to TRBJ1-2; 11 bases are a match to TRBD1. Per germline, CDR1 SGDLS and CDR2 YYNGEE. J was trimmed by 4 bases and V by 3 bases; bases with no gene match: 8. This CDR3 spans 16 amino acids. CDR3 bases: TGTGCCAGCAGCGCATCGTCGGGACAGGGGGTCTATGGCTACACCTTC. Translated: CASSASSGQGVYGYTF.

This clonotype turned up a few times. The CDR3 DNA follows: TGTGCCAGCAGCCGGACAGGGGAAGTCTATAGGGAGGGCACAGATACGCAGTATTTT. This encodes CASSRTGEVYREGTDTQYF. The chain employs TRBV5-6 and TRBJ2-3; 9 positions match TRBD1. The junction had 16 bases not matched to a gene; V was cut back by 4 bases and J by 1 base. Germline CDR1 and CDR2: SGHDT and YYEEEE. CDR3 size: 19 residues.

This clonotype was picked up a small number of times. The V gene is TRBV7-6, the J gene TRBJ1-4; no firm D call. The CDR3 sequence is 13 residues long. Trimming left V 1 base short and J 5 bases short, with 5 bases between. Germline CDR1 SGHVS, CDR2 FNYEAQ. This CDR3 reads CASSLVENEKLFF. The CDR3 DNA follows: TGTGCCAGCAGCTTAGTAGAAAATGAAAAACTGTTTTTT.

The V gene is TRBV6-5, the J gene TRBJ2-5; 11 bases agree with TRBD2. The CDR3 totals 14 residues. CDR1 is MNHEY and CDR2 is SVGAGI in the germline V gene. Losses at the gene ends were 9 bases for V and 7 bases for J; bases not matched to a gene: 10. The CDR3 here is CASTSGGPPGTQYF. The CDR3 DNA reads TGTGCCAGTACTAGCGGGGGCCCCCCCGGGACCCAGTACTTC.

The chain's CDR3 is CASSHGGQGYNEQYF. The CDR3 bases are TGCGCCAGCAGCCACGGGGGACAGGGGTACAATGAGCAGTACTTC. The V call is TRBV4-1, the J call TRBJ2-1; 10 nucleotides align to TRBD1. The J call may not be correct, given that the DNA end is closer to TRBJ2-7. The germline V gene encodes CDR1 MGHRA and CDR2 YSYEKL. The CDR3 loop spans 15 amino acids.

This clonotype was counted between two and nine times. The rearrangement joins TRBV9 to TRBJ2-1, with D possibly called TRBD1 or TRBD2 (5 bases each). The CDR3 is 15 residues long. The germline V gene encodes CDR1 SGDLS and CDR2 YYNGEE. V was shortened by 0 bases and J by 13 bases, with 20 bases between the two germline ends. CDR3 bases: TGTGCCAGCAGCGTAGCTCTTGGGACGGAAGAGACCCAGTTCTTC. It is translated as CASSVALGTEETQFF.

A few counts support this clonotype. The chain recombines TRBV7-2 with TRBJ2-1, with a tentative D call TRBD1 (5 bases). The J call may be wrong; the DNA end is better matched by TRBJ2-7. The CDR3 sequence is 15 residues long. Germline CDR1 SGHTA, CDR2 FQGNSA. CDR3 DNA: TGTGCCAGCAGCTTTGCCCAGGGATCCTACAATGAGCAGTACTTC. The encoded protein is CASSFAQGSYNEQYF.